This T cell receptor beta chain appears in the sequencing data of a study of blood T cell repertoires in COVID-19. Study at large: The samples span acute and convalescent COVID-19 from the United States, Italy and Spain.

Libraries were prepared by immunoSEQ multiplex PCR; TCRdb keeps only in-frame clonotypes and omits some of them. Of about 110,000 clones detected, about two thirds appear once; the ten largest clones hold roughly 0.9%. V was cut by 8 bases and J by 4 bases, with 20 bases left in between. CDR1 LGHDT and CDR2 YNNKEL come from the germline V gene (reference sequence). The CDR3 extends over 15 amino acids. The chain uses TRBV3-1 (or the pseudogene TRBV3-2) and TRBJ1-1, with D hard to call. This sequence was found in a human donor with acute or convalescent COVID-19. The donor label of this sample is uncertain. Sequencing was done on a sample of peripheral blood. CDR3 nucleotide sequence: TGTGCCAGCGCCCGGGGAACGGCTGGGATCACTGAAGCTTTCTTT. This sequence encodes CASARGTAGITEAFF.